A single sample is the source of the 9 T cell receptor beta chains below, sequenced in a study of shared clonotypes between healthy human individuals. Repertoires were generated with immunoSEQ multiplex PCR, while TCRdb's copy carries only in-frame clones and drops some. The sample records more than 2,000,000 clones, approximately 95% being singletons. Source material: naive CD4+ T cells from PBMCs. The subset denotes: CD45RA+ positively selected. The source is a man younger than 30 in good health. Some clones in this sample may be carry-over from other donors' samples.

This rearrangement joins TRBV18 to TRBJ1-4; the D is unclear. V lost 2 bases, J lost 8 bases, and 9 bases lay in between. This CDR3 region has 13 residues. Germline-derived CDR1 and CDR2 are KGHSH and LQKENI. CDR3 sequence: CASSPGILEKLFF. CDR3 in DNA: TGTGCCAGCTCACCAGGGATTCTCGAAAAACTGTTTTTT. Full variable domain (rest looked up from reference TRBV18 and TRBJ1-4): NAGVMQNPRHLVRRRGQEARLRCSPMKGHSHVYWYRQLPEEGLKFMVYLQKENIIDESGMPKERFSAEFPKEGPSILRIQQVVRGDSAAYFCASSPGILEKLFFGSGTQLSVL.

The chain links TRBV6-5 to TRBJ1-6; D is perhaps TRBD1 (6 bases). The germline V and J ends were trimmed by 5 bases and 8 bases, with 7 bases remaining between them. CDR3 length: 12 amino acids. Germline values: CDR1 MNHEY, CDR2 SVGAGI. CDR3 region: CASSHRDSPLHF. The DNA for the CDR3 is TGTGCCAGCAGTCACAGGGATTCACCCCTCCACTTT.

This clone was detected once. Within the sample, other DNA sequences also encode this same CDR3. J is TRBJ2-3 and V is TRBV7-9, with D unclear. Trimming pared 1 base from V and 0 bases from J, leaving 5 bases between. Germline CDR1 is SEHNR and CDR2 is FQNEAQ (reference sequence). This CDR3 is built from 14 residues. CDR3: CASSLDRSTDTQYF. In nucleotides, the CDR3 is TGTGCCAGCAGCTTAGACCGAAGCACAGATACGCAGTATTTT. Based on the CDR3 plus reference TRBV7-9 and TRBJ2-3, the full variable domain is DTGVSQNPRHKITKRGQNVTFRCDPISEHNRLYWYRQTLGQGPEFLTYFQNEAQLEKSRLLSDRFSAERPKGSFSTLEIQRTEQGDSAMYLCASSLDRSTDTQYFGPGTRLTVL.

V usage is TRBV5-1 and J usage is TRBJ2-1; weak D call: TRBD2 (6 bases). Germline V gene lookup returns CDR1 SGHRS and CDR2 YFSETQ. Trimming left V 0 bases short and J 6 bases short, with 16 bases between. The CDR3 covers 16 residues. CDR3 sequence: CASSLEIAGRANEQFF. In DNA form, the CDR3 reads TGCGCCAGCAGCTTGGAGATCGCGGGACGAGCCAATGAGCAGTTCTTC.

The CDR3 DNA is TGCGCCAGCAGCCAGGGCCCCCTTGGGGAGCAGTACTTC. Protein sequence: CASSQGPLGEQYF. The chain employs TRBV5-1 and TRBJ2-7; TRBD1 is a possible D gene (5 bases). This CDR3 spans 13 amino acids. Germline assignment: CDR1 SGHRS and CDR2 YFSETQ. The ends were cut back, 4 bases at V and 7 bases at J, with 15 bases in the middle.

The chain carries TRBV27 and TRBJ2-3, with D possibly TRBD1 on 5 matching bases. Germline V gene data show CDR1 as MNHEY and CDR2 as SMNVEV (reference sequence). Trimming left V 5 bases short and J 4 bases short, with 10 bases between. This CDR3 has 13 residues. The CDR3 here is CASSPNRPDTQYF. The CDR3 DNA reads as TGTGCCAGCAGTCCAAACAGGCCAGATACGCAGTATTTT.

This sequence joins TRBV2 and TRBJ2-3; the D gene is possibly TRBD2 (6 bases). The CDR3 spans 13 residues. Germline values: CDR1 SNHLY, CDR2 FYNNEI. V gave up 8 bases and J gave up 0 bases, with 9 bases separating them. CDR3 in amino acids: CASGGSSTDTQYF. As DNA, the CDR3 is TGTGCCAGCGGGGGGAGCAGCACAGATACGCAGTATTTT.

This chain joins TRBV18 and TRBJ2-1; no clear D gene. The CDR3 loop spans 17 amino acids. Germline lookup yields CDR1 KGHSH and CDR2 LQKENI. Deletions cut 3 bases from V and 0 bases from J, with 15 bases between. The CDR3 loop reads CASSPQIDLSSYNEQFF. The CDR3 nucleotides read TGTGCCAGCTCACCCCAGATAGACTTGAGCTCCTACAATGAGCAGTTCTTC.

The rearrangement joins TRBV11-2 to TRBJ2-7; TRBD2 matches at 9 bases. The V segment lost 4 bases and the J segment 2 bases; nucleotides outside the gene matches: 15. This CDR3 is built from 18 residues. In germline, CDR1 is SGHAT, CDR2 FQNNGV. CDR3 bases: TGTGCCAGCAGCTCTAGGGCTAGCGGGAAAATCAAGGCCTACGAGCAGTACTTC. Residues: CASSSRASGKIKAYEQYF. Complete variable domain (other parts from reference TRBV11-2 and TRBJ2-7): EAGVAQSPRYKIIEKRQSVAFWCNPISGHATLYWYQQILGQGPKLLIQFQNNGVVDDSQLPKDRFSAERLKGVDSTLKIQPAKLEDSAVYLCASSSRASGKIKAYEQYFGPGTRLTVT.